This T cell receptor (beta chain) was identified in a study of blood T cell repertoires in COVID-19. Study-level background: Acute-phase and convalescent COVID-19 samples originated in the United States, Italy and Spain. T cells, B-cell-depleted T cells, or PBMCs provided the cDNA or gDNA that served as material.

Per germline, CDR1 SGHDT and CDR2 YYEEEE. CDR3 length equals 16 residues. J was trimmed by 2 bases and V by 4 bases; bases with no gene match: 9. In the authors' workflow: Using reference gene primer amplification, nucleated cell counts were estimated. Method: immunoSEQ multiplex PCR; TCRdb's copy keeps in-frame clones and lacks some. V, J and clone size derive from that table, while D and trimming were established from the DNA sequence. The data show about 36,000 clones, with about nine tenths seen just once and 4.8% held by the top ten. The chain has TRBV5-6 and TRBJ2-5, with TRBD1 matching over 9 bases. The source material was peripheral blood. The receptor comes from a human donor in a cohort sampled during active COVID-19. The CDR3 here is CASSLRSGTGQETQYF. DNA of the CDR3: TGTGCCAGCAGCCTGCGATCCGGGACAGGGCAAGAGACCCAGTACTTC.